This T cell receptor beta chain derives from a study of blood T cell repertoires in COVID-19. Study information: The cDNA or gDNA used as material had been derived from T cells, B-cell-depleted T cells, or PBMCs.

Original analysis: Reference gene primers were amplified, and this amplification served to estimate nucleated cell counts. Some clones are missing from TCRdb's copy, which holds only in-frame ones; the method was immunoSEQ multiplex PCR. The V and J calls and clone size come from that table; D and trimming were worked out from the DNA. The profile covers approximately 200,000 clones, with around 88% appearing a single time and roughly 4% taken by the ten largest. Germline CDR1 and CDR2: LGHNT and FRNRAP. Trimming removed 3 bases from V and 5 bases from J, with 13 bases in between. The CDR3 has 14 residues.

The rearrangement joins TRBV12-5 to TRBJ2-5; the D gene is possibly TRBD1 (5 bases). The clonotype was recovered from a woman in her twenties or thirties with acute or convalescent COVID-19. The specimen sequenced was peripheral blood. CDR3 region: CASGLGVDRETQYF. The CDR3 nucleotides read TGTGCTAGTGGTTTAGGGGTAGACCGCGAGACCCAGTACTTC.